This TCR beta chain was found in a study of blood T cell repertoires in COVID-19. At the level of the study: Specimens from acute and convalescent COVID-19 originated in the United States, Italy and Spain. In each case, the material was cDNA or gDNA derived from T cells, B-cell-depleted T cells, or PBMCs.

Authors' analysis steps: For nucleated cells, counts were estimated from reference gene primer amplification. Repertoires were generated with immunoSEQ multiplex PCR, while TCRdb's copy carries only in-frame clones and drops some. That table is the source of V, J and clone size, and D and trimming were worked out from the DNA. There are roughly 170,000 clones in the sample; about four fifths occur only once, and approximately 7.1% lies in the top ten. This CDR3 spans 17 amino acids. Germline V CDR1 and CDR2: MNHEY, SVGEGT. With V trimmed by 2 bases and J by 0 bases, 5 bases remained unmatched. This rearrangement joins TRBV6-2 or TRBV6-3 to TRBJ1-5, with 9 bases lining up with TRBD1. This TCR was sampled from a human donor in a cohort sampled during active COVID-19. Sequenced: peripheral blood. This chain's CDR3 is CASSYDTGGDSNQPQHF. In nucleotides, the CDR3 is TGTGCCAGCAGTTACGATACAGGGGGCGATAGCAATCAGCCCCAGCATTTT.